The 17 T cell receptor beta chains below come from one sample, sequenced in a study of CD8+CD57+ T cells in acquired aplastic anemia. Genomic DNA, the template, was used for profiling of the TCR beta VDJ and CDR3. TCRdb redid the calling of the reads with MiXCR, one entry per CDR3 protein. Here the sample spans approximately 300,000 distinct CDR3 sequences, 50% to 65% being singletons. Patients who underwent sequencing had shown CD8+CD57+ cell expansion by flow cytometry. What was sequenced was sorted CD4+, CD8+, or CD8+CD57+ T cells (not recorded which) from PBMCs. The receptors originated from a human donor with aplastic anemia.

V usage is TRBV2 and J usage is TRBJ1-2; tentative D call: TRBD1 (6 bases). This CDR3 is built from 15 residues. V was shortened by 3 bases and J by 7 bases, with 18 bases between the two germline ends. The germline gives CDR1 SNHLY, CDR2 FYNNEI. The CDR3 bases are TGTGCCAGCAGTGAGGGGGGCCCGGCTGGCGGTGGCTACACCTTC. Residues: CASSEGGPAGGGYTF.

J is TRBJ2-1 and V is TRBV25-1, with D possibly matching TRBD1 (6 bases). Germline-derived CDR1 and CDR2 are MGHDK and SYGVNS. Trimming removed 3 bases at V and 3 bases at J, with 12 bases between. This CDR3 is built from 15 residues. The CDR3 DNA is TGTGCCAGCAGTGAGAAGTTGGACAGCTACAATGAGCAGTTCTTC. Its protein is CASSEKLDSYNEQFF.

The chain links TRBV24-1 to TRBJ2-5; no clear D. Per the germline V gene, CDR1 is KGHDR and CDR2 is SFDVKD. The CDR3 is made up of 12 amino acids. The V gene lost 7 bases and the J gene lost 5 bases, with 10 bases spanning the gap. CDR3 region: CATSRVWETQYF. The CDR3 nucleotides read TGTGCCACCAGCCGGGTTTGGGAGACCCAGTACTTC.

This clonotype came up many times. The gene calls are TRBV20-1 and TRBJ2-1, with 7 nucleotides matching TRBD2. The J segment lost 0 bases and the V segment lost 6 bases, leaving 14 bases of the junction unmatched. Germline loops: CDR1 DFQATT, CDR2 SNEGSKA (reference sequence). The CDR3 is 17 residues long. The CDR3 protein is CSADATLADSSYNEQFF. CDR3 sequence (DNA): TGCAGTGCCGACGCTACCCTAGCGGATAGCTCCTACAATGAGCAGTTCTTC.

Concerning this clonotype itself: Mismatch with germline at one junction end may stem from a read error. The V gene is TRBV5-1, the J gene TRBJ2-5; TRBD2 matches at 11 bases. The CDR3 is 16 amino acids. Per germline, CDR1 SGHRS and CDR2 YFSETQ. CDR3 in DNA: TGTGCCAGCACCATGGGGCTAGCGGGGGGCGTTGAGACCCAGTACTTC. Amino acids: CASTMGLAGGVETQYF.

The chain combines TRBV10-3 with TRBJ2-7; perhaps TRBD2 as D (6 bases). The CDR3 runs 14 residues. With 2 bases removed from V and 4 bases from J, the gap between germline ends came to 12 bases. Per the germline V gene, CDR1 is ENHRY and CDR2 is SYGVKD. The chain's CDR3 is CAISEPPGVYEQYF. Here the CDR3 DNA reads TGTGCCATCAGTGAGCCCCCGGGGGTATACGAGCAGTACTTC.

This chain joins TRBV5-1 and TRBJ1-6, with a weak D call TRBD1 (5 bases). Per the germline V gene, CDR1 is SGHRS and CDR2 is YFSETQ. V lost 0 bases and J lost 0, with 22 bases in between. This CDR3 is 21 amino acids long. CDR3 sequence: CASSLGGTGVPTSSYNSPLHF. CDR3 DNA sequence: TGCGCCAGCAGCTTGGGGGGGACGGGAGTACCTACCTCCTCCTATAATTCACCCCTCCACTTT.

Turning to this clonotype: The CDR3 does not end in the conserved phenylalanine or tryptophan, so this is likely a read error. The chain links TRBV20-1 to TRBJ2-1; D is unclear. Germline CDR1 reads DFQATT; CDR2 reads SNEGSKA (reference sequence). CDR3 length: 14 residues. The V end was cut by 6 bases, the J end by 0 bases, with 12 bases between. The CDR3 reads CSALAASSYNEQFV. The CDR3 bases are TGCAGTGCCTTGGCGGCCAGCTCCTACAATGAGCAGTTCGTC.

This chain connects TRBV5-1 to TRBJ2-1; 14 bases align to TRBD2. The CDR3 has 17 residues. Germline CDR1 SGHRS, CDR2 YFSETQ. V was pared by 1 base and J by 6 bases, with 6 bases of the junction left unmatched. The CDR3 region is CASSLLTGTSGSNEQFF. CDR3 sequence (DNA): TGCGCCAGCAGCTTGTTAACCGGGACTAGCGGGAGCAATGAGCAGTTCTTC. Variable domain in full (rest from reference TRBV5-1 and TRBJ2-1): KAGVTQTPRYLIKTRGQQVTLSCSPISGHRSVSWYQQTPGQGLQFLFEYFSETQRNKGNFPGRFSGRQFSNSRSEMNVSTLELGDSALYLCASSLLTGTSGSNEQFFGPGTRLTVL.

The chain joins TRBV6-1 to TRBJ2-7; TRBD1 matches 7 bases. Losses at the gene ends were 5 bases for V and 5 bases for J; bases not matched to a gene: 9. This CDR3 is built from 14 residues. The germline gives CDR1 MNHNS, CDR2 SASEGT. In DNA, the CDR3 is TGTGCCAGCAGTCCCCGACAGGGTTGGGACGAGCAGTACTTC. Amino acids: CASSPRQGWDEQYF.

As DNA, the CDR3 is TGTGCCAGCAGCTTATTCCTAAGGGAGGGGAAGAACACTGAAGCTTTCTTT. Its translation: CASSLFLREGKNTEAFF. The gene calls are TRBV7-9 and TRBJ1-1; D is possibly TRBD1 (5 bases). CDR1 and CDR2 from the germline V gene are SEHNR and FQNEAQ (reference sequence). V was shortened by 2 bases and J by 1 base, with 17 bases between the two germline ends. The CDR3 length is 17 residues. The complete variable domain, with remaining parts taken from reference TRBV7-9 and TRBJ1-1, reads DTGVSQNPRHKITKRGQNVTFRCDPISEHNRLYWYRQTLGQGPEFLTYFQNEAQLEKSRLLSDRFSAERPKGSFSTLEIQRTEQGDSAMYLCASSLFLREGKNTEAFFGQGTRLTVV.

The CDR3 protein is CASSHGQGGNRETQYF. The CDR3 region has the DNA TGTGCCAGCAGCCATGGACAGGGAGGGAACCGAGAGACCCAGTACTTC. V is TRBV7-6 and J is TRBJ2-5; maybe TRBD1 (8 bases). The germline V gene has CDR1 SGHVS and CDR2 FNYEAQ. The V gene lost 5 bases and the J gene lost 4 bases, with 20 bases spanning the gap. This CDR3 has 16 amino acids.

The chain couples TRBV20-1 to TRBJ2-1; 12 nucleotides match TRBD2. This CDR3 has 13 residues. Germline-derived CDR1 and CDR2 are DFQATT and SNEGSKA (reference sequence). V was pared by 1 base and J by 11 bases, with 3 bases of the junction left unmatched. The CDR3 is CSARGTSGAKQFF. The CDR3 DNA reads as TGCAGTGCTAGAGGGACTAGCGGGGCGAAGCAGTTCTTC.

This rearrangement joins TRBV20-1 to TRBJ2-1; no clear D. The length of the CDR3 is 15 residues. V shed 3 bases and J shed 0 bases, with 12 bases lying between them. Looked up from germline, CDR1 is DFQATT and CDR2 is SNEGSKA (reference sequence). The CDR3: CSASPVSSSYNEQFF. In nucleotides, the CDR3 is TGCAGTGCTAGCCCCGTCTCGAGCTCCTACAATGAGCAGTTCTTC.

This clonotype was seen many times. The chain links TRBV7-8 to TRBJ1-5; D is uncertain. V was clipped by 2 bases and J by 0 bases, with 14 bases between them. CDR3 length equals 17 residues. The germline V gene encodes CDR1 SGHVS and CDR2 FQNEAQ. Written as DNA, the CDR3 is TGTGCCAGCAGCTTAAGGTCACAGAGGGTTAGCAATCAGCCCCAGCATTTT. Its translation: CASSLRSQRVSNQPQHF.

This sequence joins TRBV20-1 and TRBJ1-2; 11 nucleotides match TRBD1. The CDR3 consists of 16 residues. CDR1 is DFQATT and CDR2 is SNEGSKA in the germline V gene (reference sequence). V lost 0 bases, J lost 7 bases, and 10 bases stayed unmatched. The CDR3 is CSARDLGQGEMGGYTF. DNA for the CDR3: TGCAGTGCTAGAGATTTGGGACAGGGGGAGATGGGTGGCTACACCTTC.

This rearrangement joins TRBV12-3 or TRBV12-4 to TRBJ2-1, with D hard to call. The CDR3 sequence is 10 residues long. The V end was cut by 7 bases, the J end by 4 bases, with 2 bases between. CDR3 in DNA: TGTGCCAGCAAATACAATGAGCAGTTCTTC. Translation: CASKYNEQFF.